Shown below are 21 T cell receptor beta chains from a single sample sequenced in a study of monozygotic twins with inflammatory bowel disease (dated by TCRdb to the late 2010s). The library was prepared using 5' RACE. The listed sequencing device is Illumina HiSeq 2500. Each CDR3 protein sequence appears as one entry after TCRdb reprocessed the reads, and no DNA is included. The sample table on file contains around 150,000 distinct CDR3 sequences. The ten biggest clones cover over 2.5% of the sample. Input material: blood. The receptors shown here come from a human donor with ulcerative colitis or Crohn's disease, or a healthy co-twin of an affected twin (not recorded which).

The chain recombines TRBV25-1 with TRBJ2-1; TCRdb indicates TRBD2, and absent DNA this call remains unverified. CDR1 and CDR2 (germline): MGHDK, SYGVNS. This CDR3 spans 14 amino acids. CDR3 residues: CASSSGFSYNEQFF.

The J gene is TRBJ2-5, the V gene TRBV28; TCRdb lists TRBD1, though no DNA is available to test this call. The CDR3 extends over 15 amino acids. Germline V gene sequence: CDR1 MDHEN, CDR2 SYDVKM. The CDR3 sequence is CASSTTTGFLETQYF.

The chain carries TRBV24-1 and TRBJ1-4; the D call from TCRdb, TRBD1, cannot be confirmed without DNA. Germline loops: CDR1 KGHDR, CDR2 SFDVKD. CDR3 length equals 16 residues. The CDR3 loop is CATSDLLSGVYEKLFF.

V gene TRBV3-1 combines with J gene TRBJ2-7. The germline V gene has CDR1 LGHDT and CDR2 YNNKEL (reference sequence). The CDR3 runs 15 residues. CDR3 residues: CASSQDLQATYEQYF.

The CDR3 loop reads CASSPGDRDTYEQYF. The chain employs TRBV9 and TRBJ2-7; TCRdb designates TRBD1, a call that cannot be tested without DNA. Per germline, CDR1 SGDLS and CDR2 YYNGEE. The CDR3 has 15 amino acids.

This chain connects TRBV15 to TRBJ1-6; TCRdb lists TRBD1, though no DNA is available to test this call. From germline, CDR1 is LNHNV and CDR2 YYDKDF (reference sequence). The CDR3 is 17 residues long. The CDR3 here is CATSTPAGGSYNSPLHF.

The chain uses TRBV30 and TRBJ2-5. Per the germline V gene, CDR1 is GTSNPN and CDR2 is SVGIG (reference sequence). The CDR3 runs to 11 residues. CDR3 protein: CAWIVQETQYF.

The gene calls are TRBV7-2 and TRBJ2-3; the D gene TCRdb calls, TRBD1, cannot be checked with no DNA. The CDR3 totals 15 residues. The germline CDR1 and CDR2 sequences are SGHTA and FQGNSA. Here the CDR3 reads CASTPPRDGTDTQYF.

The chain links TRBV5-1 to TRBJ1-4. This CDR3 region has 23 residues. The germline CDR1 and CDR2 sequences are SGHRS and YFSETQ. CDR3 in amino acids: CASSPEQPDLPLTTLATNEKLFF.

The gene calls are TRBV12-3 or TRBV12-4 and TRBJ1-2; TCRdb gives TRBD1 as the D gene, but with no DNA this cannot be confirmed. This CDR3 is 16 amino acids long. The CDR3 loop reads CASRGTGVHWSGSYTF.

The CDR3 spells CASGGRGLAGGGQFF. J is TRBJ2-1 and V is TRBV2; the TCRdb call, TRBD2, lacks DNA for checking. The CDR3 loop spans 15 amino acids. CDR1 is SNHLY, CDR2 FYNNEI, per germline.

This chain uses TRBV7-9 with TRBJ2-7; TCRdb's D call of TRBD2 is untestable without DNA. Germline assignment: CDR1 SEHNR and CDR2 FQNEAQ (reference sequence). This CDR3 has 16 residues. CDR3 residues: CASSPRDGGPSYEQYF.

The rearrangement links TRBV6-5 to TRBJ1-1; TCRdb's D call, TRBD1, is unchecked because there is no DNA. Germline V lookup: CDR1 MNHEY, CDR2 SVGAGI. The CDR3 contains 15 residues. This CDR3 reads CASSYATGRNTEAFF.

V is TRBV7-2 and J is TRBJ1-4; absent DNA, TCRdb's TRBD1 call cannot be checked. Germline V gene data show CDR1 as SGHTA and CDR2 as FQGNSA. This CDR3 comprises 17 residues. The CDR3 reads CASSLAGQGGTNEKLFF. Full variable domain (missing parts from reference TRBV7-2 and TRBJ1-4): GAGVSQSPSNKVTEKGKDVELRCDPISGHTALYWYRQSLGQGLEFLIYFQGNSAPDKSGLPSDRFSAERTGGSVSTLTIQRTQQEDSAVYLCASSLAGQGGTNEKLFFGSGTQLSVL.

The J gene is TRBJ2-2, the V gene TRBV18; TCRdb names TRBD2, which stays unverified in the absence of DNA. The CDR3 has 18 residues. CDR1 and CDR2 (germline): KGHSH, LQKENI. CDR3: CASRREGLAGRSTGELFF.

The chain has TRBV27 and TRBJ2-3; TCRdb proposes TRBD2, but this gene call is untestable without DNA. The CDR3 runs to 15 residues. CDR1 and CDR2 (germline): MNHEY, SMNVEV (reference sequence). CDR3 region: CASSSGTSGHDTQYF.

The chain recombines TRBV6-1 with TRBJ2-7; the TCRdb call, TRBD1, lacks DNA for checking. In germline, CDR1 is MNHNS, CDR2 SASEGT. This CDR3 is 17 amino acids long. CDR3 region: CASSAKPTGGVSYEQYF.

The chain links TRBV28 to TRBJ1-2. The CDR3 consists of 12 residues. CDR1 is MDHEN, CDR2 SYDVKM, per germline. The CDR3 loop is CAIRRGDYGYTF.

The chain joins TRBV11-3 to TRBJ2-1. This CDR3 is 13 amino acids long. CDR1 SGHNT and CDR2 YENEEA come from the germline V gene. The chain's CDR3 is CASSLSMNNEQFF.

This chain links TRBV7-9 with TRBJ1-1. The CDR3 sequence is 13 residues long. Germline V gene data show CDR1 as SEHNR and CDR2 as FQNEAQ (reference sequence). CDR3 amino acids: CASSLKELTEAFF.

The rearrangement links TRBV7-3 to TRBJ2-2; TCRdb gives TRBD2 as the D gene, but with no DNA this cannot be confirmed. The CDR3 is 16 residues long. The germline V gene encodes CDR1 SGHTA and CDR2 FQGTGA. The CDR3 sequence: CASSSRLAGGTGELFF. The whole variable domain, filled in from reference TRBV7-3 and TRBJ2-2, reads GAGVSQTPSNKVTEKGKYVELRCDPISGHTALYWYRQSLGQGPEFLIYFQGTGAADDSGLPNDRFFAVRPEGSVSTLKIQRTERGDSAVYLCASSSRLAGGTGELFFGEGSRLTVL.